Detailed here is one T cell receptor (beta chain). The target antigen is unknown. The data stem from a study of Ad26.COV2.S vaccination and SARS-CoV-2 variants. Method: immunoSEQ multiplex PCR; TCRdb's copy keeps in-frame clones and lacks some. Altogether roughly 140,000 clones are present, 70% to 90% being singletons, with the ten largest covering approximately 5.1%. The germline V gene has CDR1 SGHDT and CDR2 YYEEEE. V was shortened by 0 bases and J by 6 bases, with 6 bases between the two germline ends. CDR3 length: 12 residues. Study conclusions and caveats: Vaccinees showed greater spike-specific TCR breadth than placebo recipients. After vaccination, reports described spike-specific CD8+ and CD4+ T cell responses as showing substantial breadth.

The chain has TRBV5-6 and TRBJ1-2, with D uncertain. This specimen consisted of peripheral blood, obtained after recovery from COVID-19. This clonotype was obtained from a human donor who had recovered from COVID-19. CDR3 DNA sequence: TGTGCCAGCAGCTTGGGTCAAGATGGCTACACCTTC. Translated: CASSLGQDGYTF.